This is a list of T cell receptor beta chains from one sample in a study of blood T cell repertoires in COVID-19. Measured with immunoSEQ multiplex PCR; TCRdb has only the in-frame clones, and not every one. The repertoire holds about 70,000 clones, roughly 76% seen once, with 25% to 30% in the top ten. The sequenced sample was peripheral blood. Source of these receptors: a woman older than 75 with active or convalescent COVID-19. Each CDR3 is given with its conserved first and last residue.

TRBV9 | CASSPAGAAPTSPLHF
TRBV5-1 | CASSTDWYEQYF
TRBV2 | CASSWGQGDTEAFF
TRBV20-1 | CSATRGHEQFF
TRBV3-1/TRBV3-2 | CASSPTGEGNTIYF
TRBV5-6 | CASSHRDKRAGELFF
TRBV6-5 | CASKRQGNSQDTQYF
TRBV12-3/TRBV12-4 | CASSLNSGYGYTF
TRBV3-1/TRBV3-2 | CASSQDRGDIQYF
TRBV27 | CASSLREGNGNTIYF
TRBV5-6 | CASSSTSGVGFITDTQYF
TRBV28 | CASSLGQLDEKLFF
TRBV5-1 | CASSLGGQGHGYTF
TRBV3-1/TRBV3-2 | CASSQTGINQPQHF
TRBV5-1 | CASSPETAVTQYF
TRBV19 | CASSVRTGAYEQYF
TRBV19 | CASIDSPTGELFF
TRBV9 | CASSVGGSDEQYF
TRBV2 | CASSEEVSGGVFSNEQFF
TRBV11-1 | CASSPGGFSYEQYF
TRBV4-3 | CASSQEPGQLNQPQHF
TRBV7-8 | CASSLGGWGNQPQHF
TRBV9 | CASSVELPDTQYF
TRBV7-8 | CASREGAGTGETQYF
TRBV3-1/TRBV3-2 | CASSQDPRGPGYTF
TRBV7-9 | CASRKGQFNSPLHF
TRBV15 | CATSGATGIYEQYF
TRBV7-2 | CASSRDRDYNSPLHF
TRBV29-1 | CSVGRTGNTGELFF
TRBV24-1 | CATSEATGSYEQYF
TRBV29-1 | CSVGDTDNSPLHF
TRBV29-1 | CSVSPGGQDNEKLFF
TRBV28 | CAITGDNGVTDTQYF
TRBV5-5 | CASSFGLDTEAFF
TRBV7-8 | CASSITRGQGFEQYF
TRBV7-2 | CASSLVGHGTPQETQYF
TRBV6-2/TRBV6-3 | CASSYFLQSNEKLFF
TRBV7-2 | CASSPGGSGANVLTF
TRBV10-3 | CAISGGRQQQYF
TRBV28 | CASSPLGGFYNSPLHF
TRBV5-1 | CASNPGTNYGYTF
TRBV11-1 | CASESGGAVNEQFF
TRBV7-9 | CASSSEYTEAFF
TRBV23-1 | CASSREAKPPSSSNYGYTF
TRBV6-6 | CASRRGTSGVSSYNEQFF
TRBV4-3 | CASSQSRAGQGALALYNEQFF
TRBV5-1 | CASSPPQRGQPTEAFF
TRBV28 | CASSPLAGATYNEQFF
TRBV7-7 | CASSPQGGSSYNSPLHF
TRBV6-6 | CASSYSNAGFSEQYF
TRBV19 | CASSPGLAGYNEQFF
TRBV6-1 | CASSEGGMDTEAFF
TRBV4-1 | CASSQDRGNTGELFF